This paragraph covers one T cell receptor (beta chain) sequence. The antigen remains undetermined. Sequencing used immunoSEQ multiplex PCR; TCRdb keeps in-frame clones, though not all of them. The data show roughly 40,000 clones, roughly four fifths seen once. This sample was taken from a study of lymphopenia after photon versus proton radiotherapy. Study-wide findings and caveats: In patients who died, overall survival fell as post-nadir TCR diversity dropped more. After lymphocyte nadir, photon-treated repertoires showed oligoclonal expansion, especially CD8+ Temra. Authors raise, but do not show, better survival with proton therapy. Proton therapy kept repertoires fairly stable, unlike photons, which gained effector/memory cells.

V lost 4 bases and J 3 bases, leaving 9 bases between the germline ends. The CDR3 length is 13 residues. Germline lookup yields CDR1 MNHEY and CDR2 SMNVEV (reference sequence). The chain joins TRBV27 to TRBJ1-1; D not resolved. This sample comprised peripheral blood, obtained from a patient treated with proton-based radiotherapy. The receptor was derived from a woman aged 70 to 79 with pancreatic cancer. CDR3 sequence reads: CASSSALHTEAFF. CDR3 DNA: TGTGCCAGCAGTTCCGCCCTTCACACTGAAGCTTTCTTT.